This record covers a single TCR beta chain. This clone was seen once. Its antigen is not yet known. Within one base of it there is no much larger clone, and no base qualities were kept. V loses 5 bases of germline sequence and J loses 3 bases, and the interval between the two ends is 6 bases. Inclusive of the bounding cysteine and phenylalanine, the CDR3 is 12 residues long. Only CDR3 DNA is held: 36 bases, read in frame from base 1. CDR1 is given as MNHEY and CDR2 as SVGAGI, both from the germline V gene. The receptor library was made with the immunoSEQ multiplex PCR assay. RNA was extracted from all samples and reverse transcribed into cDNA as template for TCR sequencing. First-strand cDNA was synthesized with SuperScript III using a 2:1 mix of oligo-dT and random hexamers. A synthetic immune receptor repertoire was used to assess amplification bias, and residual bias was removed computationally. The published analysis was carried out like this. Raw reads were preprocessed to remove errors, and CDR3 was defined according to IMGT conventions as the region from the conserved cysteine to phenylalanine. Clonality was computed by normalizing Shannon entropy by log2 of the number of productive unique TCRs and subtracting the result from 1. Whether each scalp clone was CD4 or CD8 was inferred by checking scalp TCRbeta sequences against the CD4 and CD8 repertoires from sorted blood. The table comes from immuneACCESS by way of TCRdb, which keeps in-frame sequences with V and J called. Part of the clones is missing from these tables; in studies checked, under half for an unresolved V gene and the rest for unknown reasons. V and J calls and clone size are those listed in that table; D and trimming were worked out from the DNA. This sample is represented by under 350,000 clones; 58% of them were singletons. The ten most abundant clones make up roughly 1.8% of the sample.

The record originates from a study of CD8+ T cells in alopecia areata (dated by TCRdb to 2016 to 2018). About the full investigation: Treated patients were enrolled in an open-label pilot trial of oral tofacitinib at 5 to 10 mg twice daily for moderate-to-severe alopecia areata. immunoSEQ multiplex PCR using 35 Vbeta forward primers and 13 Jbeta reverse primers was used to amplify TCRbeta CDR3 regions. Disease severity in treated patients was measured with the SALT score, which quantifies the percentage of affected scalp surface area. Tofacitinib was administered for 6 to 18 months, and 6 months of follow-up off drug were then conducted to assess delayed response and recurrence. Biopsies were taken from tofacitinib-treated patients at baseline and at 4 and 24 weeks of treatment, and a later scalp biopsy was taken in several of the tofacitinib-treated patients. The RNA source kit depended on sample type: the PAXgene miRNA kit for fixed scalp, the miRNeasy kit for PBMCs, and the RNeasy kit for mouse skin. In both human patients and the C3H/HeJ mouse model, the study applied high-throughput TCRbeta sequencing to look at T cell clonal expansion in alopecia areata. Scalp clonality was compared among normal scalp (n=4), patchy alopecia areata scalp (n=8), and alopecia totalis/universalis scalp (n=8). Human TCRbeta sequencing covered scalp tissue and sorted CD4+ and CD8+ peripheral blood T cells from patchy and totalis/universalis alopecia areata patients and healthy controls. The full study reports these points: Tofacitinib significantly lowered scalp clonality and the number of expanded CD8+ clones among the top 100 scalp clones. Because the treated cohort was small and had only one nonresponder, larger studies are needed to examine links between baseline CD8+ expansion and response. Unlike mouse skin, which is dominated by gammadelta T cells, normal human skin has resident alphabeta T cells that are also sequenced, and this complicates analysis of the scalp TCR repertoire. Shared TCR sequences between patients were less evident than in mice, which may be partly attributable to HLA diversity in the patient population. Compared with normal scalp, lesional scalp, particularly in alopecia totalis/universalis, had higher clonality and more expanded CD8+ clones, which suggests antigenic drive. Many expanded lesional clones were found to persist in scalp and blood during tofacitinib treatment, and relapse after treatment cessation may be partly explained by this persistence.

According to the study, the label for this sample's time point signals: roughly 24 weeks on oral tofacitinib. The treatment or condition label here, explained by the study, means: oral pan-JAK inhibitor, 5-10 mg twice daily. From alopecia areata patients, peripheral blood was collected along with lesional scalp punch biopsies. PBMCs were isolated by density centrifugation and stained for CD3, CD4 and CD8, after which CD4+ and CD8+ T cells were sorted on a FACSAria. In this chain, TRBV6-5 is recombined with TRBJ2-3; too little of a D gene remains to name it. The starting material was CD4+ T cells sorted from blood, obtained at week 24, from a patient treated with tofacitinib. The clonotype originates from a human donor with alopecia areata. The nucleotide sequence reads as follows: TGTGCCAGCAGTGAAGATACAGATACGCAGTATTTT. Translation gives CASSEDTDTQYF.